These 6 T cell receptor beta chains came from one sample sequenced in a study of T cell repertoires in aging, cancer and after chemotherapy. A mixed TRB-A/B primer pool amplified rearranged TRB by multiplex touch-down PCR. TCRdb ran MiXCR on the multiplex PCR reads and lists one entry per CDR3 protein. The data contain some 700 distinct CDR3 sequences, about 29% of them singletons. Amplification of TCR beta used genomic DNA extracted from peripheral blood. The specimen sequenced was blood. These receptors were obtained from a human donor with a solid tumor.

In its sample, this clonotype ranks as large (0.1 to 1%). The chain links TRBV30 to TRBJ2-2; TRBD2 matches 10 bases. This CDR3 has 15 amino acids. In germline, CDR1 is GTSNPN, CDR2 SVGIG (reference sequence). After removal of 0 bases from V and 9 bases from J, the junction contained 7 bases not matched to a gene. CDR3 residues: CAWSVLAGVPRELFF. The CDR3 DNA reads TGTGCCTGGAGTGTTCTAGCGGGGGTTCCCCGGGAGCTGTTTTTT.

This clonotype is termed large. This chain connects TRBV29-1 to TRBJ2-7; D ambiguous. Trimming shortened V by 7 bases and J by 5 bases, and 18 bases separated the two germline ends. The CDR3 length is 13 residues. CDR1 and CDR2 (germline): SQVTM, ANQGSEA. The CDR3 loop reads CSASTPAANEQYF. The CDR3 DNA reads as TGCAGCGCTTCCACGCCGGCCGCCAACGAGCAGTACTTC.

This clonotype was found a few times. In nucleotides, the CDR3 is TGTGCCAGCAGCCAAGATACGGCGACAGGGGTCAGCTCCTACGAGCAGTACTTC. Its protein product is CASSQDTATGVSSYEQYF. This sequence joins TRBV4-2 and TRBJ2-7, with 8 nucleotides matching TRBD1. Trimming at V came to 0 bases and at J to 0 bases, leaving 10 bases not matched to a gene. Germline loops: CDR1 LGHNA, CDR2 YNFKEQ. The length of the CDR3 is 18 residues.

V and J are TRBV20-1 and TRBJ2-1; D gene ambiguous. The germline V gene encodes CDR1 DFQATT and CDR2 SNEGSKA (reference sequence). This CDR3 has 13 amino acids. Between the trimmed V and J ends, which lost 0 bases and 9 bases, there was a span of 12 bases. CDR3 amino acids: CSARDPRHSEQFF. DNA for the CDR3: TGCAGTGCTAGAGATCCTAGACACTCTGAGCAGTTCTTC.

The chain combines TRBV6-1 with TRBJ2-1; TRBD1 or TRBD2 may be the D gene (5 bases each). The length of the CDR3 is 14 residues. V was cut by 2 bases and J by 9 bases, with 14 bases left in between. Per germline, CDR1 MNHNS and CDR2 SASEGT. The CDR3 DNA sequence: TGTGCCAGCAGTGAAAGGGGAGTGGGCGGTGAGCAGTTCTTC. It translates to CASSERGVGGEQFF.

Concerning this clonotype itself: Compared with germline, one end of the junction differs, possibly owing to a read error. This chain uses TRBV5-6 with TRBJ1-1; the D is unclear. Germline V lookup: CDR1 SGHDT, CDR2 YYEEEE. This CDR3 region has 15 residues. The CDR3 coding sequence is TGCGCCAGCAGCCTGGAGGGCAGGACGAACACTGAAGCTTTCTTT. Protein sequence: CASSLEGRTNTEAFF.